This section outlines one T cell receptor (beta chain) sequence together with its context. Its antigen is not identified. Sample-barcoded 5' priming and a J-beta primer mix drove a second PCR of about 7 to 11 cycles. TCRdb reprocessed the 5' RACE reads with MiXCR, giving one entry per CDR3 protein. The table lists about 1,500,000 distinct CDR3 sequences, approximately 42% of them singletons. This entry is derived from a study of blood T cells in healthy people across ages. Study-level results: Shifts in expanded clonotypes may have been confounded by donor CMV status, which was unknown.

Donor samples were obtained from healthy Caucasian individuals from Russia, aged roughly 6 to 95. Isolation per sample recovered at least 7 million PBMCs. The TCR comes from a young woman in good health. The sample consisted of blood.

CDR3 nucleotide sequence: TGTGCCAGCAGTCGGACAGGGACTATAGGCTATGGCTACACCTTC. Translated: CASSRTGTIGYGYTF. The J gene is TRBJ1-2, the V gene TRBV27, with 8 nucleotides matching TRBD1. V lost 5 bases, J lost 4 bases, and 9 bases stayed unmatched. This CDR3 spans 15 amino acids. CDR1 and CDR2 from the germline V gene are MNHEY and SMNVEV (reference sequence).